A selection of T cell receptor beta chains follows, all from one sample in a study of cytomegalovirus exposure and HLA in healthy donors. TCRdb's table, derived via immunoSEQ multiplex PCR, lists solely in-frame clones and lacks some. The repertoire holds around 80,000 clones, approximately 66% seen once, with roughly 4.4% in the top ten. Sequencing was done on a sample of PBMCs. Receptors were obtained from a male donor in good health and CMV-seropositive. CDR3s include the opening cysteine and the closing phenylalanine or tryptophan. Each record gives: J gene, clone size, D gene, V gene, CDR3 DNA, CDR3 protein. The D gene is left open where the match is weak. Part of the rows lack a size; the others show once, few, many or a class for expanded clones.

>TRBJ1-2|.|TRBD1|TRBV5-4
TGTGCCAGCAGCTTTACAGGACAGGGAGTGAAAGGCTACACCTTC
CASSFTGQGVKGYTF
>TRBJ2-5|.|TRBD1|TRBV27
TGTGCCAGCAGTTTATTTTATCCCAGGACAGGGGGCAAAGAGACCCAGTACTTC
CASSLFYPRTGGKETQYF
>TRBJ1-1|few|.|TRBV9
TGTGCCAGCAGTTTTAACCAGGGCACTGAAGCTTTCTTT
CASSFNQGTEAFF
>TRBJ2-1|once|TRBD2|TRBV28
TGTGCCAGCAGTTTAGGAGCGGAGCGGGGGGGCTACAATGAGCAGTTCTTC
CASSLGAERGGYNEQFF
>TRBJ2-7|.|TRBD1|TRBV28
TGTGCCAGCAGCCCTCGGACAGGGAGGTACGAGCAGTACTTC
CASSPRTGRYEQYF
>TRBJ2-1|.|.|TRBV7-9
TGTGCCAGCAGCTTAGCCGGGAGCTCCTACAATGAGCAGTTCTTC
CASSLAGSSYNEQFF
>TRBJ2-7|.|.|TRBV7-9
TGTGCCAGCAGCCACGAGTCTGGACATTACTACGAGCAGTACTTC
CASSHESGHYYEQYF
>TRBJ1-1|.|TRBD1|TRBV5-8
TGTGCCAGCAGCTTAGGGGGCGCCACGGGTGCTTTCTTT
CASSLGGATGAFF
>TRBJ2-2|.|TRBD2|TRBV5-6
TGTGCCAGCAGCCGGACTAGCGGGAGTGTCGTCACCGGGGAGCTGTTTTTT
CASSRTSGSVVTGELFF
>TRBJ2-7|.|TRBD2|TRBV6-5
TGTGCCAGCAGCACTAGCGGGGCTTCCTACGAGCAGTACTTC
CASSTSGASYEQYF
>TRBJ2-5|.|TRBD1|TRBV28
TGTGCCAGCAGCACTTGGCAGGGGGCAAGGGAAGAGACCCAGTACTTC
CASSTWQGAREETQYF
>TRBJ2-7|.|.|TRBV21-1
TGTGCCAGCAGCAAAGCCTACAGGGGGGGAGAGCAGTACTTC
CASSKAYRGGEQYF
>TRBJ1-5|.|.|TRBV27
TGTGCCAGCAGTCTCCGTGCAGTGCCCAATCAGCCCCAGCATTTT
CASSLRAVPNQPQHF
>TRBJ1-4|few|.|TRBV5-4
TGTGCCAGCAGCGCGATTAATGAAAAACTGTTTTTT
CASSAINEKLFF
>TRBJ1-2|once|TRBD1|TRBV4-1
TGCGCCAGCAGCCTCACCCCGACAGGGGAGGCGAGAGGCTACACCTTC
CASSLTPTGEARGYTF
>TRBJ2-1|.|TRBD1|TRBV19
TGTGCCAGCAGGACAGGGGAATCCTACAATGAGCAGTTCTTC
CASRTGESYNEQFF
>TRBJ2-6|few|TRBD1|TRBV19
TGTGCCAGTACCCCCTTTAGGACAGGGAGCTCTGGGGCCAACGTCCTGACTTTC
CASTPFRTGSSGANVLTF
>TRBJ1-5|.|.|TRBV19
TGTGCCAGCCGTTCGGAGGCAGTTAGCAATCAGCCCCAGCATTTT
CASRSEAVSNQPQHF
>TRBJ2-1|.|TRBD2|TRBV7-7
TGTGCTAGCAGTCCTAGCGCGGGAGAGGACAATGAGCAGTTCTTC
CASSPSAGEDNEQFF
>TRBJ2-5|.|.|TRBV11-2
TGTGCCAGCAGCCCCCCGGGGGGGAGGGGGCCGAAGACCCAGTACTTC
CASSPPGGRGPKTQYF
>TRBJ1-1|.|TRBD1|TRBV7-8
TGTGCCAGCAGCTCCCCGGGACAGGGAGGTAGCACTGAAGCTTTCTTT
CASSSPGQGGSTEAFF
>TRBJ2-2|.|TRBD1|TRBV25-1
TGTGCCAGCAGGGGGGACAGGGCGGCCGGGGAGCTGTTTTTT
CASRGDRAAGELFF
>TRBJ2-7|.|TRBD2|TRBV5-1
TGCGCCAGCAGTATTTCCCACGTCGGGGAGGGCGAGCAGTACTTC
CASSISHVGEGEQYF
>TRBJ1-1|once|.|TRBV30
TGTGCCTTCTCCCACGGGATGGGCACTGAAGCTTTCTTT
CAFSHGMGTEAFF
>TRBJ2-7|.|TRBD2|TRBV13
TGTGCCAGCAGTGCCGGGACTAGCGGGATCTACGAGCAGTACTTC
CASSAGTSGIYEQYF
>TRBJ1-1|.|.|TRBV10-3
TGTGCCATCAGTGTGGCAGGGGTCGGGACTGAAGCTTTCTTT
CAISVAGVGTEAFF
>TRBJ2-1|once|TRBD2|TRBV7-9
TGTGCCAGCAGCCCCGGACTAGCGGGAAAGAATGAGCAGTTCTTC
CASSPGLAGKNEQFF
>TRBJ2-7|.|.|TRBV7-9
TGTGCCAGCAGCTCCGCGGTCTCCTACGAGCAGTACTTC
CASSSAVSYEQYF
>TRBJ2-1|.|.|TRBV9
TGTGCCAGCAGCTTAGAACAGAGCTCCTACAATGAGCAGTTCTTC
CASSLEQSSYNEQFF
>TRBJ2-3|.|TRBD2|TRBV28
TGTGCCAGCAGTTCATCGACTAGCGGGAGGGCAGATACGCAGTATTTT
CASSSSTSGRADTQYF
>TRBJ2-2|.|.|TRBV4-3
TGCGCCAGCAGCCAAGACCAGGGAAGCACCGGGGAGCTGTTTTTT
CASSQDQGSTGELFF
>TRBJ2-7|.|TRBD2|TRBV27
TGTGCCAGCAGTTTATCACTAGCGGGAGCCTACGAGCAGTACTTC
CASSLSLAGAYEQYF
>TRBJ2-4|.|TRBD2|TRBV9
TGTGCCAGCAGCGTAGGTGACGGGGGGGCTGAAAACATTCAGTACTTC
CASSVGDGGAENIQYF
>TRBJ2-3|few|.|TRBV5-4
TGTGCCAGCAGCTCCCCATCCACGGGAATCGATACGCAGTATTTT
CASSSPSTGIDTQYF
>TRBJ2-2|.|TRBD2|TRBV4-1
TGCGCCAGCAGCCAAGATCGGGATAGCGGGAGCCCCGGGGAGCTGTTTTTT
CASSQDRDSGSPGELFF
>TRBJ2-7|many|TRBD1|TRBV19
TGTGCCAGTAGTACCTTCACCCCTGGACAGGGCCTCGGTTTCTACGAGCAGTACTTC
CASSTFTPGQGLGFYEQYF
>TRBJ2-7|few|.|TRBV2
TGTGCCAGCACCGAGACAGGGATTGTAGCGGCTTCCTACGAGCAGTACTTC
CASTETGIVAASYEQYF
>TRBJ2-5|.|TRBD2|TRBV7-2
TGTGCCAGCAGCCCCAGCGGGACCCCAGAGACCCAGTACTTC
CASSPSGTPETQYF
>TRBJ2-5|.|TRBD2|TRBV5-4
TGTGCCAGCAGCCTAGGACTAGCACAAGAGACCCAGTACTTC
CASSLGLAQETQYF
>TRBJ2-5|.|TRBD1|TRBV5-4
TGTGCCAGCAGCTCGGGACAGGGGGCGGGACGGGAGACCCAGTACTTC
CASSSGQGAGRETQYF
>TRBJ2-3|few|TRBD2|TRBV30
TGTGCCTGGAGTAGACTAGCGGGGTTAGATACGCAGTATTTT
CAWSRLAGLDTQYF
>TRBJ2-3|few|.|TRBV6-5
TGTGCCAGCAGTGTCTCAGGGGCACAGGGTACGCAGTATTTT
CASSVSGAQGTQYF
>TRBJ2-1|few|TRBD2|TRBV19
TGTGCCAGTAGTATAACAGCGGGAGGGTGGGATGAGCAGTTCTTC
CASSITAGGWDEQFF
>TRBJ2-7|.|TRBD2|TRBV7-9
TGTGCCAGCAGCTTAGGGGGCGGGAGGGCCTCCTACGAGCAGTACTTC
CASSLGGGRASYEQYF
>TRBJ2-6|.|.|TRBV6-4
TGTGCCAGCACTGAAGACCCGCGGGGCAACTCTGGGGCCAACGTCCTGACTTTC
CASTEDPRGNSGANVLTF
>TRBJ2-1|.|.|TRBV28
TGTGCCAGCAGTTTACTATCCCCACAGTTCTTC
CASSLLSPQFF
>TRBJ2-1|.|.|TRBV27
TGTGCCAGCAGTTTATATCTAACTAGCTCCCATGAGCAGTTCTTC
CASSLYLTSSHEQFF
>TRBJ2-7|few|.|TRBV15
TGTGCCACCAGCAGACAGGGGTGGGCGGAAGAGCAGTACTTC
CATSRQGWAEEQYF
>TRBJ1-3|.|.|TRBV4-1
TGCGCCAGCAGCCAGGGGAAGGGGTTTGGAAACACCATATATTTT
CASSQGKGFGNTIYF
>TRBJ1-6|.|.|TRBV4-3
TGCGCCAGCAGCCAAGATTTAAATTCACCCCTCCACTTT
CASSQDLNSPLHF
>TRBJ1-1|.|.|TRBV7-9
TGTGCCAGCAGCGAACGACAGGACCATGAAGCTTTCTTT
CASSERQDHEAFF
>TRBJ2-6|once|TRBD1|TRBV15
TGTGCCACCAGCGTTTTTACCACAGGGGACGTCTCTGGGGCCAACGTCCTGACTTTC
CATSVFTTGDVSGANVLTF
>TRBJ1-5|.|.|TRBV4-2
TGTGCCAGCAGCCAAGACAGGGGCAATCAGCCCCAGCATTTT
CASSQDRGNQPQHF
>TRBJ2-7|few|.|TRBV7-2
TGTGCCAGCAGCCCAAGCCCCTCCTACGAGCAGTACTTC
CASSPSPSYEQYF